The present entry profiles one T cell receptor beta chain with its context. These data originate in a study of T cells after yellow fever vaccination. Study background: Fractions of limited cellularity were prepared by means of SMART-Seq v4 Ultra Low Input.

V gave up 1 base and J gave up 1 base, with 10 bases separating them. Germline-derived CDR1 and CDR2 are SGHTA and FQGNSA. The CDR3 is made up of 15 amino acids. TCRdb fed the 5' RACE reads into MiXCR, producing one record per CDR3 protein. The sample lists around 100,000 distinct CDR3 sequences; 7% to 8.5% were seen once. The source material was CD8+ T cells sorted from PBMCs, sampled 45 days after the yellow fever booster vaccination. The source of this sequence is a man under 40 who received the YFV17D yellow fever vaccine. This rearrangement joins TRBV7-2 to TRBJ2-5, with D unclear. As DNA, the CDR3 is TGTGCCAGCAGCTTAGGGGGTAGTGGCCAAGAGACCCAGTACTTC. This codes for CASSLGGSGQETQYF.